The rows below give T cell receptor beta chains drawn from one sample of a study of blood T cell repertoires in COVID-19. TCRdb keeps only in-frame clones here, not all; method: immunoSEQ multiplex PCR. Of around 220,000 clones detected, around four fifths appear once; the ten largest clones hold 20%. Sequencing was performed on peripheral blood. These receptors were collected from a man aged 25-40 years with active or convalescent COVID-19. Both conserved end residues are part of each CDR3. The D gene is left open where the match is weak. Size tells how often a clone was seen (once, few, many) or the class of an expanded clone, and some rows leave it out.

d_call	j_call	v_call	clone_size	cdr3_nt	cdr3_aa
NA	TRBJ1-4	TRBV7-2	NA	TGTGCCAGCAGCTTCGCGGGGTCTAATGAAAAACTGTTTTTT	CASSFAGSNEKLFF
TRBD2	TRBJ2-7	TRBV18	NA	TGTGCCAGCTCACCAAGGGCTAGCGGGAGGCTCTCCTACGAGCAGTACTTC	CASSPRASGRLSYEQYF
NA	TRBJ2-3	TRBV5-5	NA	TGTGCCAGCAGCTTTGGCCCTAGCACAGATACGCAGTATTTT	CASSFGPSTDTQYF
NA	TRBJ2-3	TRBV12-3/TRBV12-4	NA	TGTGCCAGCAGTTTGGGCAGGGGAACATGCTATTTT	CASSLGRGTCYF
TRBD1	TRBJ1-2	TRBV10-3	NA	TGTGCCATCAGCCCAGAACAGGGGAACTATGGCTACACCTTC	CAISPEQGNYGYTF
TRBD1	TRBJ1-3	TRBV19	NA	TGTGCCAGTAGTAGGCGCGACAGGGGTGTATATTTT	CASSRRDRGVYF
NA	TRBJ1-6	TRBV4-2	NA	TGTGCCAGCAGCCAACGGGATTTGGGGAGCTCCTATAATTCACCCCTCCACTTT	CASSQRDLGSSYNSPLHF
NA	TRBJ1-2	TRBV11-2	few	TGTGCCAGCAGCTTAGCTAGCTATGGCTACACCTTC	CASSLASYGYTF
TRBD1	TRBJ1-2	TRBV19	NA	TGTGCCAGTAGTATCTCGTCGGGACAGGTCTATGGCTACACCTTC	CASSISSGQVYGYTF
TRBD2	TRBJ2-2	TRBV9	NA	TGTGCCAGCGGGCTAGCGGGAGGAGTGAACACCGGGGAGCTGTTTTTT	CASGLAGGVNTGELFF
TRBD1	TRBJ2-1	TRBV10-3	few	TGTGCCATCAGTGATGTCGGACAGGTGGGGTATGAGCAGTTCTTC	CAISDVGQVGYEQFF
NA	TRBJ2-6	TRBV5-6	NA	TGTGCCAGCAGCTTCTTACAGGTATCGGGGGCCAACGTCCTGACTTTC	CASSFLQVSGANVLTF
TRBD2	TRBJ2-5	TRBV30	NA	TGTGCCTACTCCACGGGACTAGCGGGGGAGACCCAGTACTTC	CAYSTGLAGETQYF
NA	TRBJ1-3	TRBV5-1	NA	TGCGCCAGCAGCTTGTACGGGGCTGGAAACACCATATATTTT	CASSLYGAGNTIYF
NA	TRBJ1-4	TRBV28	NA	TGTGCCAGCAGCCTCCCTGCGGCCCCTCGCGGCGAAAAACTGTTTTTT	CASSLPAAPRGEKLFF
TRBD2	TRBJ2-7	TRBV6-2/TRBV6-3	NA	TGTGCCAGCAGTGCCCAAGCGGGAGGGGGATACGAGCAGTACTTC	CASSAQAGGGYEQYF
TRBD1	TRBJ2-7	TRBV18	NA	TGTGCCAGCCGACAGGGGGGGTACGAGCAGTACTTC	CASRQGGYEQYF
TRBD1	TRBJ1-4	TRBV5-6	NA	TGTGCCAGCAGCTTGGGGACAGGGGCTAATGAAAAACTGTTTTTT	CASSLGTGANEKLFF
TRBD2	TRBJ2-1	TRBV7-3	NA	TGTGCCAGCAGCCCCGGAGCGGGAACCTCCTACAATGAGCAGTTCTTC	CASSPGAGTSYNEQFF
NA	TRBJ2-5	TRBV12-3/TRBV12-4	NA	TGTGCCAGCAGTTTTGGGGGGCAAGAGACCCAGTACTTC	CASSFGGQETQYF
NA	TRBJ2-3	TRBV2	NA	TGTGCCAGCAGTGAAGGGGGGCCCACAGATACGCAGTATTTT	CASSEGGPTDTQYF
TRBD1	TRBJ1-5	TRBV2	NA	TGTGCCAGCAGCGTAAAGGGACAGGGTAATCAGCCCCAGCATTTT	CASSVKGQGNQPQHF
TRBD1	TRBJ1-1	TRBV24-1	NA	TGTGCCACCAGTGACCCTGGGACAGGGGACACTGAAGCTTTCTTT	CATSDPGTGDTEAFF
TRBD2	TRBJ2-1	TRBV27	NA	TGTGCCAGCAGTTCAAGCTTAGCGGGAGGCAATGAGCAGTTCTTC	CASSSSLAGGNEQFF
NA	TRBJ1-1	TRBV28	NA	TGTGCCAGCAGTTCTAGGTTGTTGAGCACTGAAGCTTTCTTT	CASSSRLLSTEAFF
NA	TRBJ2-3	TRBV15	once	TGTGCCACCAGCAGAGATCCCGGGGATACGCAGTATTTT	CATSRDPGDTQYF
NA	TRBJ2-1	TRBV9	NA	TGTGCCAGCAGCGTGACCGGCCCGGGGAATGAGCAGTTCTTC	CASSVTGPGNEQFF
NA	TRBJ2-3	TRBV4-1	NA	TGCGCCAGCAGCCAAGATCCTCGTAGCGAGCTTACGCAGTATTTT	CASSQDPRSELTQYF
TRBD1	TRBJ1-5	TRBV30	once	TGTGCCTGGGGGGACAGCCATCAGCCCCAGCATTTT	CAWGDSHQPQHF
TRBD2	TRBJ2-7	TRBV15	NA	TGTGCCACCAGCAGGGTTCTAGCGGGAGGGCCCTCATTC	CATSRVLAGGPSF
NA	TRBJ2-7	TRBV9	NA	TGTGCCAGCAGCGTAGGAGGGGGGGGATCCTACGAGCAGTACTTC	CASSVGGGGSYEQYF
TRBD1	TRBJ2-1	TRBV6-5	few	TGTGCCAGCAGTTACTCAGGGGACAGGGGTTACAATGAGCAGTTCTTC	CASSYSGDRGYNEQFF
NA	TRBJ1-3	TRBV11-2	few	TGTGCCAGCAGCCCCACTTCAGGCTACGCTGGAAACACCATATATTTT	CASSPTSGYAGNTIYF
NA	TRBJ1-5	TRBV4-1	once	TGCGCCAGCAGCCAAGTTCGGACAGTAAATCCACAGCCCCAGCATTTT	CASSQVRTVNPQPQHF
TRBD2	TRBJ2-1	TRBV24-1	NA	TGTGCCACCGCCGGTGGGAGGGCTGAGCAGTTCTTC	CATAGGRAEQFF
TRBD2	TRBJ2-2	TRBV28	NA	TGTGCCAGCAGTTTACACGGACTAGCGGGGACCGGGGAGCTGTTTTTT	CASSLHGLAGTGELFF
NA	TRBJ1-1	TRBV6-6	few	TGTGCCAGCAACCAAGGAGTGGCTGAAGCTTTCTTT	CASNQGVAEAFF
NA	TRBJ2-7	TRBV5-1	NA	TGCGCCAGCAGCTTGGGGCAGGGCCAGCTTCTCGAGCAGTACTTC	CASSLGQGQLLEQYF
TRBD2	TRBJ2-1	TRBV6-5	few	TGTGCCAGCAGTTACACGGGACTAGCGGGGGGCAATGAGCAGTTCTTC	CASSYTGLAGGNEQFF
NA	TRBJ1-6	TRBV30	NA	TGTGCCTGGGGGGCAGCCGGGACACCCCTCCACTTT	CAWGAAGTPLHF
TRBD1	TRBJ1-1	TRBV7-6	NA	TGTGCCAGCAGCTTATCTCGACAGGGTTGGACTGAAGCTTTCTTT	CASSLSRQGWTEAFF
TRBD1	TRBJ1-2	TRBV5-6	once	TGTGCCAGCAGATCAGGGGGCTACTCTGGCTACACCTTC	CASRSGGYSGYTF
NA	TRBJ2-1	TRBV5-1	NA	TGCGCCAGCAGCTTGCAGGGGAGCTCCTACAATGAGCAGTTCTTC	CASSLQGSSYNEQFF
NA	TRBJ1-1	TRBV5-1	NA	TGCGCCAGCAGCGAGACATCGGGGACAACTGAAGCTTTCTTT	CASSETSGTTEAFF
NA	TRBJ2-1	TRBV7-6	NA	TGTGCCAGCAGCCGTCATCCCGGGGAAAACAATGAGCAGTTCTTC	CASSRHPGENNEQFF